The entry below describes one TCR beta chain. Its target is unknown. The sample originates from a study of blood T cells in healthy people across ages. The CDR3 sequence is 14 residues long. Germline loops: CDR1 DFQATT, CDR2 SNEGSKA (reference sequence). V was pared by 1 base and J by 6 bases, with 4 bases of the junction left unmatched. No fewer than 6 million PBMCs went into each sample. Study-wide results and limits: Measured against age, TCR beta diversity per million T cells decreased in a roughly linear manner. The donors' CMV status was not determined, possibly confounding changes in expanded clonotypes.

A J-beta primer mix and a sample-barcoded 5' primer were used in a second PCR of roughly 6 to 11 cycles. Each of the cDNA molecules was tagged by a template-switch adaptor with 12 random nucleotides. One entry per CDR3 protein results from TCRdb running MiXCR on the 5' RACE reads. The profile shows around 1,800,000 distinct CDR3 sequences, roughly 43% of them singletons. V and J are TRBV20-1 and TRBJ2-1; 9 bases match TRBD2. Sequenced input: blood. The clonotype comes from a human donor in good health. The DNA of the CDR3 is TGCAGTGCTAGAGGGGCGGGGGGGCTCAATGAGCAGTTCTTC. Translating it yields CSARGAGGLNEQFF.